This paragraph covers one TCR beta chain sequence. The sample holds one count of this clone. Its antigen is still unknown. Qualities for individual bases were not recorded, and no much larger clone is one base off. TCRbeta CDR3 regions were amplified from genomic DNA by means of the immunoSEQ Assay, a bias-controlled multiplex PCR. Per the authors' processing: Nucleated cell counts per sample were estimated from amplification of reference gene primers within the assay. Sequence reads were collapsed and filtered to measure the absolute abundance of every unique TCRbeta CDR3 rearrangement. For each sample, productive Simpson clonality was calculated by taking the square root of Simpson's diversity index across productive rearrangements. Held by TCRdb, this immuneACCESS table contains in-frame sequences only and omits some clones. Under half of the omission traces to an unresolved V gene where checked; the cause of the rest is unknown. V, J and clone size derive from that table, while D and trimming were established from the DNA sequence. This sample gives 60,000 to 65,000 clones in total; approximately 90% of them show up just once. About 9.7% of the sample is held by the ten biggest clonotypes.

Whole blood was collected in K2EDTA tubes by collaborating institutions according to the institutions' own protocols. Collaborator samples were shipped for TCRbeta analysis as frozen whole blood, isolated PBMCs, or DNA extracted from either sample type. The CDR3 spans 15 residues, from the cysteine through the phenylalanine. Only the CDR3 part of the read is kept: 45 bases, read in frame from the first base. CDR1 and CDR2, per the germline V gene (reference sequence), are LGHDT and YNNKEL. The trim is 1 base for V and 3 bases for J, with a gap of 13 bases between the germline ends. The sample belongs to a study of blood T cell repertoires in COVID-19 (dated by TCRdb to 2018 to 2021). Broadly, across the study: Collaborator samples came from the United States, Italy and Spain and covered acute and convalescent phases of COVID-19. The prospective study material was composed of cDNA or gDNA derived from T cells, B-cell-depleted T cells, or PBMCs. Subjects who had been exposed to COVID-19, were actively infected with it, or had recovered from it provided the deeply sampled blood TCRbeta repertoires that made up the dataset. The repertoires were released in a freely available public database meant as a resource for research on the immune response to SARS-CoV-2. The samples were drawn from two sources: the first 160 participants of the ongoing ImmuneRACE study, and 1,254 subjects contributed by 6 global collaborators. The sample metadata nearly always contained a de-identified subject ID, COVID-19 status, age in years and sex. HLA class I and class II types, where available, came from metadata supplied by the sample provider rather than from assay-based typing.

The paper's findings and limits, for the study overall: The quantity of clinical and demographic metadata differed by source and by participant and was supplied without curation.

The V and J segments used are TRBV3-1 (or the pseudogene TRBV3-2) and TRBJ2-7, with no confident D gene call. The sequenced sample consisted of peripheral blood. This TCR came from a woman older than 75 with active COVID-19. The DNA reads TGTGCCAGCAGCCAAGTATCAGGTGTTAACTACGAGCAGTACTTC. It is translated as CASSQVSGVNYEQYF.